The 15 T cell receptor beta chains below come from one sample, sequenced in a study of monozygotic twins with inflammatory bowel disease. Reprocessing the 5' RACE reads, TCRdb reports a single entry for every CDR3 protein and omits DNA. This table holds some 450,000 distinct CDR3 sequences. The sequenced sample was blood. These receptors originate from a human donor with ulcerative colitis or Crohn's disease, or a healthy co-twin of an affected twin (not recorded which).

V is TRBV18 and J is TRBJ1-4; with no DNA, the TCRdb D assignment of TRBD1 cannot be verified. Looked up from germline, CDR1 is KGHSH and CDR2 is LQKENI. The CDR3 extends over 17 amino acids. CDR3 in amino acids: CASSPRQGASTNEKLFF.

This chain joins TRBV2 and TRBJ2-1; TCRdb's assignment of TRBD2 cannot be checked, as there is no DNA. Germline CDR1 SNHLY, CDR2 FYNNEI. This CDR3 spans 20 amino acids. Here the CDR3 reads CASSGDVGLAGGRAYNEQFF.

The J gene is TRBJ2-1, the V gene TRBV12-3 or TRBV12-4; TCRdb indicates TRBD2, and absent DNA this call remains unverified. There are 15 residues in the CDR3. The CDR3 here is CASSSWTKDFGEQFF.

The chain is built from TRBV10-3 and TRBJ1-5. Germline V lookup: CDR1 ENHRY, CDR2 SYGVKD. The CDR3 has 14 amino acids. This CDR3 is CAISEGYSNQPQHF.

The chain joins TRBV2 to TRBJ2-1; TCRdb names TRBD2, which stays unverified in the absence of DNA. The CDR3 loop spans 15 amino acids. Germline CDR1 and CDR2: SNHLY and FYNNEI. CDR3 amino acids: CASTEGLAIGNEQFF.

CDR3 amino acids: CASSLAPRVGGTYNEQFF. This chain uses TRBV7-2 with TRBJ2-1; the TCRdb call, TRBD2, lacks DNA for checking. This CDR3 has 18 amino acids. Germline CDR1 reads SGHTA; CDR2 reads FQGNSA.

The CDR3 loop reads CASSLRETGLLYGYTF. V usage is TRBV12-3 or TRBV12-4 and J usage is TRBJ1-2; the D call of TRBD1 rests on TCRdb alone, since no DNA is present to check it. The CDR3 loop spans 16 amino acids.

This chain connects TRBV10-3 to TRBJ1-5; TCRdb calls TRBD1, which cannot be checked without DNA. Germline CDR1 reads ENHRY; CDR2 reads SYGVKD. The CDR3 is 13 residues long. This CDR3 reads CAITPGQNQPQHF.

The rearrangement uses TRBV20-1 and TRBJ1-1; no DNA is available, so the TRBD1 call from TCRdb remains unchecked. The germline CDR1 and CDR2 sequences are DFQATT and SNEGSKA (reference sequence). The length of the CDR3 is 13 residues. CDR3 loop: CSASSRVNTEAFF.

The chain combines TRBV11-2 with TRBJ2-1; TCRdb's D gene call, TRBD2, goes unchecked for lack of DNA. This CDR3 comprises 15 residues. Germline V gene lookup returns CDR1 SGHAT and CDR2 FQNNGV. This CDR3 reads CASSLSGYSYNEQFF.

The chain is built from TRBV7-2 and TRBJ2-3. The V gene's germline CDR1 is SGHTA and CDR2 FQGNSA. CDR3 size: 14 residues. The CDR3: CASSFGPSTDTQYF.

CDR3 in amino acids: CAWSVGNYEQFF. The rearrangement joins TRBV30 to TRBJ2-1. This CDR3 region has 12 residues. Germline assignment: CDR1 GTSNPN and CDR2 SVGIG (reference sequence).

The V and J genes are TRBV5-6 and TRBJ2-6; TCRdb outputs TRBD2, but without DNA this stays unchecked. This CDR3 has 17 residues. The germline gives CDR1 SGHDT, CDR2 YYEEEE. CDR3 loop: CASSVLAGGAGANVLTF.

This chain links TRBV5-8 with TRBJ2-1; the D call from TCRdb, TRBD1, cannot be confirmed without DNA. The CDR3 covers 14 residues. CDR1 is SGHTS and CDR2 is YDEGEE in the germline V gene. CDR3: CASSTWTAPNEQFF.

The chain links TRBV5-6 to TRBJ1-1; TCRdb's D call of TRBD1 is untestable without DNA. This CDR3 has 14 amino acids. Germline V gives CDR1 SGHDT, CDR2 YYEEEE. The CDR3 reads CASSTREAWTEAFF. The full variable domain, rest sourced from reference TRBV5-6 and TRBJ1-1, is DAGVTQSPTHLIKTRGQQVTLRCSPKSGHDTVSWYQQALGQGPQFIFQYYEEEERQRGNFPDRFSGHQFPNYSSELNVNALLLGDSALYLCASSTREAWTEAFFGQGTRLTVV.